Following are 8 T cell receptor beta chains from one sample sequenced in a study of radiotherapy plus CTLA-4 blockade in lung cancer. Repertoires were generated with immunoSEQ multiplex PCR, while TCRdb's copy carries only in-frame clones and drops some. The data contain 70,000 to 95,000 clones, roughly four fifths of them seen just once; the ten biggest clones take up roughly 15%. Specimen: peripheral blood, collected from a patient treated with radiotherapy plus ipilimumab. These receptors originate from a human donor with non-small cell lung cancer that progressed on radiotherapy plus ipilimumab.

The J gene is TRBJ2-1, the V gene TRBV7-2, with 11 bases fitting TRBD2. Germline-derived CDR1 and CDR2 are SGHTA and FQGNSA. CDR3 length: 16 amino acids. J lost 0 bases, V lost 6 bases, and 4 bases had no gene match. In DNA, the CDR3 is TGTGCCAGCAGTATAGCGGGAGGGAGCTCCTACAATGAGCAGTTCTTC. It codes for CASSIAGGSSYNEQFF.

V gene TRBV21-1 combines with J gene TRBJ1-4. TRBV21-1 is a known pseudogene. The CDR3 contains 17 residues. DNA for the CDR3: TGTGCCAGCAGCGTCTGCTTACTGGACCCCAGTCGCGAAAACCTGTTTTTT. Protein: CASSVCLLDPSRENLFF.

The rearrangement joins TRBV9 to TRBJ2-2; 14 positions match TRBD2. J lost 6 bases, V lost 0 bases, and 1 base had no gene match. The CDR3 runs to 16 residues. Germline CDR1 is SGDLS and CDR2 is YYNGEE. The CDR3: CASSVVTSGRAGELFF. CDR3 coding DNA: TGTGCCAGCAGCGTAGTGACTAGCGGGAGGGCCGGGGAGCTGTTTTTT.

The V and J genes are TRBV5-6 and TRBJ2-2; a possible D gene is TRBD2 (6 bases). The CDR3 is 15 residues long. The ends were cut back, 4 bases at V and 3 bases at J, with 13 bases in the middle. Looked up from germline, CDR1 is SGHDT and CDR2 is YYEEEE. CDR3 nucleotide sequence: TGTGCCAGCAGCCCCCTGGAGGGAGACACCGGGGAGCTGTTTTTT. Its translation is CASSPLEGDTGELFF.

The chain links TRBV4-3 to TRBJ2-2; 8 bases agree with TRBD1. CDR3 length equals 14 residues. The V segment lost 1 base and the J segment 5 bases; nucleotides outside the gene matches: 0. Germline V lookup: CDR1 LGHNA, CDR2 YSLEER. The chain's CDR3 is CASSQGTGTGELFF. The CDR3 region has the DNA TGCGCCAGCAGCCAAGGGACAGGGACCGGGGAGCTGTTTTTT.

V gene TRBV5-4 combines with J gene TRBJ1-1, with D uncertain. The CDR3 loop spans 14 amino acids. V lost 3 bases, J lost 0 bases, and 9 bases lay in between. In germline, CDR1 is SGHNT, CDR2 YYREEE (reference sequence). CDR3 bases: TGTGCCAGCAGCTCGTCCGTGTTGAACACTGAAGCTTTCTTT. Translation gives CASSSSVLNTEAFF.

The chain combines TRBV12-2 with TRBJ1-6. TRBV12-2 is marked as a pseudogene. This CDR3 has 12 residues. The CDR3 is CASRLNNSPLHF. In DNA form, the CDR3 reads TGTGCAAGTCGCTTAAATAATTCACCCCTCCACTTT.

The rearrangement links TRBV30 to TRBJ2-2; D ambiguous. V gave up 0 bases and J gave up 8 bases, with 10 bases separating them. Germline lookup yields CDR1 GTSNPN and CDR2 SVGIG (reference sequence). This CDR3 is built from 13 residues. The chain's CDR3 is CAWSVLKLGELFF. CDR3 in DNA: TGTGCCTGGAGTGTACTAAAACTGGGGGAGCTGTTTTTT.